This T cell receptor beta chain was sequenced during a study of T cell repertoires in cytomegalovirus infection. For the study at large: Alongside well-studied HLA-B-restricted CMV epitopes, recently identified HLA-C-restricted CMV epitopes were also used. From public TCR beta signatures came an indication of both CMV infection and matching HLA type.

Details on this clonotype: The antigen is undetermined.

TCRdb used MiXCR to reprocess the reads, holding one entry per CDR3 protein. In the table there are fewer than 1,000,000 distinct CDR3 sequences, about a third of which are singletons. Germline V CDR1 and CDR2: MNHEY, SMNVEV (reference sequence). Losses at the gene ends were 3 bases for V and 9 bases for J; bases not matched to a gene: 7. The length of the CDR3 is 15 residues. Study conclusions and caveats: The study found HLA-C-restricted CMV-specific TCR beta clonotypes dominating the ex vivo response. Using cumulative public TCR beta family frequency, the authors identified those who carried CMV together with the relevant HLA.

This specimen was cultured CD8+ T cells from PBMCs, taken from culture after CMV antigen stimulation. This TCR was sampled from a human donor in good health (CMV status not recorded). Some clones in this sample may be carry-over from other donors' samples. The rearrangement uses TRBV27 and TRBJ2-1; 11 bases are shared with TRBD2. The CDR3 loop is CASSFGSGGVGEQFF. The CDR3 DNA reads TGTGCCAGCAGTTTTGGTAGCGGGGGGGTAGGTGAGCAGTTCTTC.